This TCR beta chain is from a study of blood T cell repertoires in COVID-19. Study-level information: In each case, the material was cDNA or gDNA derived from T cells, B-cell-depleted T cells, or PBMCs.

The protocol was immunoSEQ multiplex PCR, while the TCRdb copy is restricted to in-frame clones and leaves out a portion. The data hold 300,000 to 450,000 clones, with more than 75% observed a single time. This TCR was sampled from a woman between 18 and 29 years old who had recovered from COVID-19. Input material: PBMCs or T cells enriched from blood (not recorded which).

The CDR3 bases are TGTGCCAGCAGTTTACTGACGCAGGCAGGGTTGGGTTCACCCCTCCACTTT. As protein: CASSLLTQAGLGSPLHF. This chain uses TRBV27 with TRBJ1-6, with D perhaps matching TRBD1 (5 bases). The CDR3 is 17 residues long. Trimming pared 2 bases from V and 9 bases from J, leaving 20 bases between. The germline V gene encodes CDR1 MNHEY and CDR2 SMNVEV (reference sequence).